The rows below give T cell receptor beta chains drawn from one sample of a study of cytomegalovirus exposure and HLA in healthy donors. The table came from immunoSEQ multiplex PCR; TCRdb's copy has only in-frame clones and leaves some out. In the table there are some 170,000 clones, about 72% of which are singletons. The material sequenced was PBMCs. These receptors originate from a human donor in good health. Each CDR3 is given with its conserved first and last residue. Each record gives: D gene, CDR3 length, J gene, V gene, clone size, CDR3 protein, CDR3 DNA. The D gene is left open where the match is weak. Clone size is not always given. Where it is, it says once, few, many or a class for expanded clones.

D gene: TRBD1
CDR3 length: 13
J gene: TRBJ1-2
V gene: TRBV10-3
clone size: once
CDR3 protein: CAIRTGTDYGYTF
CDR3 DNA: TGTGCCATCAGGACCGGGACAGACTATGGCTACACCTTC

D gene: TRBD1
CDR3 length: 15
J gene: TRBJ1-4
V gene: TRBV19
clone size: NA
CDR3 protein: CASSPAQGAREKLFF
CDR3 DNA: TGTGCCAGTAGTCCGGCACAGGGGGCACGGGAAAAACTGTTTTTT

D gene: NA
CDR3 length: 13
J gene: TRBJ1-5
V gene: TRBV7-3
clone size: NA
CDR3 protein: CASSSLAGQPQHF
CDR3 DNA: TGTGCCAGCAGCTCACTCGCGGGTCAGCCCCAGCATTTT

D gene: NA
CDR3 length: 14
J gene: TRBJ2-7
V gene: TRBV5-1
clone size: NA
CDR3 protein: CASSSRDTTYEQYF
CDR3 DNA: TGCGCCAGCAGCTCCCGGGACACAACCTACGAGCAGTACTTC

D gene: NA
CDR3 length: 18
J gene: TRBJ2-5
V gene: TRBV4-1
clone size: NA
CDR3 protein: CASSQVRAGMALQETQYF
CDR3 DNA: TGCGCCAGCAGCCAAGTCCGTGCGGGGATGGCGCTTCAAGAGACCCAGTACTTC

D gene: TRBD1
CDR3 length: 15
J gene: TRBJ1-2
V gene: TRBV29-1
clone size: few
CDR3 protein: CSVEGDRGQNYGYTF
CDR3 DNA: TGCAGCGTTGAAGGGGACAGGGGGCAAAACTATGGCTACACCTTC

D gene: TRBD2
CDR3 length: 16
J gene: TRBJ2-1
V gene: TRBV9
clone size: NA
CDR3 protein: CASSVEVGGSYNEQFF
CDR3 DNA: TGTGCCAGCAGCGTAGAGGTGGGGGGGTCCTACAATGAGCAGTTCTTC

D gene: NA
CDR3 length: 17
J gene: TRBJ2-3
V gene: TRBV5-8
clone size: few
CDR3 protein: CASSLGATGTSTDTQYF
CDR3 DNA: TGTGCCAGCAGCCTGGGGGCGACAGGGACTAGCACAGATACGCAGTATTTT

D gene: TRBD2
CDR3 length: 15
J gene: TRBJ2-3
V gene: TRBV7-3
clone size: NA
CDR3 protein: CASSISGGAADTQYF
CDR3 DNA: TGTGCCAGCAGCATTAGCGGGGGGGCCGCAGATACGCAGTATTTT

D gene: NA
CDR3 length: 13
J gene: TRBJ2-1
V gene: TRBV10-2
clone size: NA
CDR3 protein: CASQIRGNNEQFF
CDR3 DNA: TGCGCCAGCCAGATACGGGGGAACAATGAGCAGTTCTTC

D gene: NA
CDR3 length: 13
J gene: TRBJ2-1
V gene: TRBV5-8
clone size: NA
CDR3 protein: CASRRTANNEQFF
CDR3 DNA: TGTGCCAGCAGGAGGACAGCGAACAATGAGCAGTTCTTC

D gene: TRBD2
CDR3 length: 17
J gene: TRBJ2-3
V gene: TRBV6-4
clone size: few
CDR3 protein: CASSDSASGGGTDTQYF
CDR3 DNA: TGTGCCAGCAGTGACTCGGCTAGCGGGGGGGGCACAGATACGCAGTATTTT

D gene: NA
CDR3 length: 13
J gene: TRBJ2-7
V gene: TRBV7-2
clone size: NA
CDR3 protein: CASSPTRAYEQYF
CDR3 DNA: TGTGCCAGCAGCCCCACCCGGGCCTACGAGCAGTACTTC

D gene: TRBD2
CDR3 length: 14
J gene: TRBJ2-1
V gene: TRBV10-3
clone size: NA
CDR3 protein: CSGAGTSGDNEQFF
CDR3 DNA: TGTTCGGGGGCGGGGACTAGCGGTGACAATGAGCAGTTCTTC

D gene: NA
CDR3 length: 13
J gene: TRBJ2-3
V gene: TRBV29-1
clone size: NA
CDR3 protein: CSVERRGTDTQYF
CDR3 DNA: TGCAGCGTTGAGAGGCGGGGCACAGATACGCAGTATTTT

D gene: TRBD1
CDR3 length: 16
J gene: TRBJ2-7
V gene: TRBV7-9
clone size: NA
CDR3 protein: CASSPTSDRASYEQYF
CDR3 DNA: TGTGCCAGCAGCCCGACCTCCGACAGGGCCTCCTACGAGCAGTACTTC

D gene: TRBD2
CDR3 length: 17
J gene: TRBJ2-7
V gene: TRBV7-9
clone size: NA
CDR3 protein: CASSTGTSGGFTYEQYF
CDR3 DNA: TGTGCCAGCAGCACTGGGACTAGCGGGGGATTTACCTACGAGCAGTACTTC

D gene: TRBD1
CDR3 length: 13
J gene: TRBJ1-2
V gene: TRBV6-5
clone size: NA
CDR3 protein: CASSPRTGEGYTF
CDR3 DNA: TGTGCCAGCAGTCCGCGGACAGGGGAGGGCTACACCTTC

D gene: NA
CDR3 length: 15
J gene: TRBJ2-1
V gene: TRBV7-2
clone size: NA
CDR3 protein: CASSLRGPVYDEQFF
CDR3 DNA: TGTGCCAGCAGCCTAAGGGGCCCGGTTTACGATGAGCAGTTCTTC

D gene: NA
CDR3 length: 15
J gene: TRBJ2-7
V gene: TRBV18
clone size: NA
CDR3 protein: CASSPRSETFYEQYF
CDR3 DNA: TGTGCCAGCTCACCACGTAGCGAGACCTTCTACGAGCAGTACTTC

D gene: NA
CDR3 length: 17
J gene: TRBJ1-1
V gene: TRBV5-1
clone size: NA
CDR3 protein: CASSLGPGTSVNTEAFF
CDR3 DNA: TGCGCCAGCAGCTTGGGGCCCGGGACTTCGGTGAACACTGAAGCTTTCTTT

D gene: NA
CDR3 length: 16
J gene: TRBJ2-7
V gene: TRBV5-1
clone size: NA
CDR3 protein: CASSSSAESGSYEQYF
CDR3 DNA: TGCGCCAGCAGCTCCTCTGCGGAATCGGGCTCCTACGAGCAGTACTTC

D gene: NA
CDR3 length: 15
J gene: TRBJ2-1
V gene: TRBV5-1
clone size: few
CDR3 protein: CASSLGGQGNNEQFF
CDR3 DNA: TGTGCCAGCAGCTTGGGCGGTCAGGGAAACAATGAGCAGTTCTTC

D gene: TRBD2
CDR3 length: 14
J gene: TRBJ2-2
V gene: TRBV11-2
clone size: few
CDR3 protein: CASSLVLAGRELFF
CDR3 DNA: TGTGCCAGCAGCTTAGTCTTAGCGGGCCGGGAGCTGTTTTTT

D gene: TRBD1
CDR3 length: 17
J gene: TRBJ1-5
V gene: TRBV29-1
clone size: NA
CDR3 protein: CSVGTGFPTSANQPQHF
CDR3 DNA: TGCAGCGTCGGGACAGGGTTCCCGACTTCGGCCAATCAGCCCCAGCATTTT

D gene: TRBD1
CDR3 length: 16
J gene: TRBJ2-7
V gene: TRBV4-1
clone size: NA
CDR3 protein: CASSQDPGQNYYEQYF
CDR3 DNA: TGCGCCAGCAGCCAAGATCCGGGACAGAACTACTACGAGCAGTACTTC

D gene: TRBD2
CDR3 length: 15
J gene: TRBJ2-2
V gene: TRBV5-1
clone size: NA
CDR3 protein: CASSRTSGGTGELFF
CDR3 DNA: TGCGCCAGCAGTAGGACTAGCGGGGGCACCGGGGAGCTGTTTTTT

D gene: NA
CDR3 length: 14
J gene: TRBJ1-5
V gene: TRBV6-5
clone size: NA
CDR3 protein: CASSPRGGNQPQHF
CDR3 DNA: TGTGCCAGCAGCCCCAGGGGCGGCAATCAGCCCCAGCATTTT

D gene: NA
CDR3 length: 12
J gene: TRBJ1-1
V gene: TRBV6-6
clone size: few
CDR3 protein: CASRSGGTEAFF
CDR3 DNA: TGTGCCAGCAGATCCGGAGGGACTGAAGCTTTCTTT

D gene: NA
CDR3 length: 18
J gene: TRBJ2-3
V gene: TRBV11-2
clone size: few
CDR3 protein: CASSLAGRGGGAGDTQYF
CDR3 DNA: TGTGCCAGCAGCTTAGCCGGGCGAGGGGGGGGCGCAGGAGATACGCAGTATTTT

D gene: NA
CDR3 length: 11
J gene: TRBJ2-7
V gene: TRBV7-9
clone size: NA
CDR3 protein: CSSSRSFEQYF
CDR3 DNA: TGTTCCAGCAGCCGCAGTTTCGAGCAGTACTTC

D gene: TRBD1
CDR3 length: 17
J gene: TRBJ2-1
V gene: TRBV7-6
clone size: NA
CDR3 protein: CASSPGLSGGSYNEQFF
CDR3 DNA: TGTGCCAGCAGCCCCGGGCTTTCAGGGGGCTCCTACAATGAGCAGTTCTTC

D gene: NA
CDR3 length: 12
J gene: TRBJ1-1
V gene: TRBV29-1
clone size: NA
CDR3 protein: CSDPFGRLEAFF
CDR3 DNA: TGCAGCGACCCTTTCGGGAGACTTGAAGCTTTCTTT

D gene: NA
CDR3 length: 12
J gene: TRBJ1-1
V gene: TRBV29-1
clone size: NA
CDR3 protein: CSVAGRAREAFF
CDR3 DNA: TGCAGCGTTGCGGGCAGGGCCCGTGAAGCTTTCTTT

D gene: TRBD2
CDR3 length: 20
J gene: TRBJ2-2
V gene: TRBV7-8
clone size: NA
CDR3 protein: CASSLGRGLAGGRGTGELFF
CDR3 DNA: TGTGCCAGCAGCCTAGGGAGGGGACTAGCGGGGGGGCGAGGGACCGGGGAGCTGTTTTTT

D gene: NA
CDR3 length: 14
J gene: TRBJ1-5
V gene: TRBV5-8
clone size: NA
CDR3 protein: CASSLVYDNQPQHF
CDR3 DNA: TGTGCCAGCAGCTTGGTCTACGACAATCAGCCCCAGCATTTT

D gene: TRBD1
CDR3 length: 13
J gene: TRBJ1-2
V gene: TRBV7-3
clone size: NA
CDR3 protein: CASSPDRVGGYTF
CDR3 DNA: TGTGCCAGCAGCCCCGACAGGGTTGGCGGCTACACCTTC

D gene: NA
CDR3 length: 14
J gene: TRBJ2-1
V gene: TRBV11-2
clone size: NA
CDR3 protein: CASRPQGSYNEQFF
CDR3 DNA: TGTGCCAGCAGGCCTCAGGGTTCCTACAATGAGCAGTTCTTC

D gene: TRBD1
CDR3 length: 15
J gene: TRBJ1-2
V gene: TRBV18
clone size: NA
CDR3 protein: CASSSDRVANYGYTF
CDR3 DNA: TGTGCCAGCTCATCGGACAGGGTAGCTAACTATGGCTACACCTTC

D gene: NA
CDR3 length: 12
J gene: TRBJ2-7
V gene: TRBV6-5
clone size: NA
CDR3 protein: CASSSQGYEQYF
CDR3 DNA: TGTGCCAGCAGTAGCCAGGGATACGAGCAGTACTTC

D gene: NA
CDR3 length: 14
J gene: TRBJ1-1
V gene: TRBV19
clone size: NA
CDR3 protein: CASSIFGQNTEAFF
CDR3 DNA: TGTGCCAGTAGTATATTTGGGCAGAACACTGAAGCTTTCTTT

D gene: NA
CDR3 length: 13
J gene: TRBJ2-7
V gene: TRBV2
clone size: once
CDR3 protein: CASRYGGAYEQYF
CDR3 DNA: TGTGCCAGCAGGTACGGCGGGGCCTACGAGCAGTACTTC

D gene: TRBD1
CDR3 length: 13
J gene: TRBJ1-6
V gene: TRBV2
clone size: NA
CDR3 protein: CASRDRGNSPLHF
CDR3 DNA: TGTGCCAGCAGAGACAGGGGAAATTCACCCCTCCACTTT

D gene: NA
CDR3 length: 14
J gene: TRBJ1-6
V gene: TRBV7-8
clone size: NA
CDR3 protein: CASSFRTANSPLHF
CDR3 DNA: TGTGCCAGCAGCTTCCGGACAGCCAATTCACCCCTCCACTTT

D gene: TRBD1
CDR3 length: 15
J gene: TRBJ1-1
V gene: TRBV9
clone size: NA
CDR3 protein: CASSVDPGGGAEAFF
CDR3 DNA: TGTGCCAGCAGCGTAGATCCAGGGGGCGGTGCTGAAGCTTTCTTT

D gene: NA
CDR3 length: 13
J gene: TRBJ1-2
V gene: TRBV30
clone size: few
CDR3 protein: CAWMRDRPYGYTF
CDR3 DNA: TGTGCCTGGATGAGAGACAGGCCCTATGGCTACACCTTC

D gene: NA
CDR3 length: 18
J gene: TRBJ2-5
V gene: TRBV9
clone size: few
CDR3 protein: CASSVGTAGGAQMETQYF
CDR3 DNA: TGTGCCAGCAGCGTCGGGACGGCTGGGGGCGCCCAAATGGAGACCCAGTACTTC

D gene: NA
CDR3 length: 15
J gene: TRBJ2-3
V gene: TRBV27
clone size: NA
CDR3 protein: CASSSYRAITDTQYF
CDR3 DNA: TGTGCCAGCAGTTCCTACAGGGCCATCACAGATACGCAGTATTTT

D gene: TRBD2
CDR3 length: 17
J gene: TRBJ2-3
V gene: TRBV12-5
clone size: NA
CDR3 protein: CASGLSRWAGGPDTQYF
CDR3 DNA: TGTGCTAGTGGTTTGTCCCGTTGGGCGGGGGGGCCAGATACGCAGTATTTT

D gene: TRBD1
CDR3 length: 11
J gene: TRBJ1-1
V gene: TRBV29-1
clone size: NA
CDR3 protein: CSVEGGQRAFF
CDR3 DNA: TGCAGCGTTGAGGGGGGACAGAGAGCTTTCTTT

D gene: TRBD2
CDR3 length: 15
J gene: TRBJ2-5
V gene: TRBV7-9
clone size: NA
CDR3 protein: CASSRSGGALETQYF
CDR3 DNA: TGTGCCAGCAGCCGTAGCGGGGGGGCCTTGGAGACCCAGTACTTC